This TCR beta chain was sequenced in a study of T cells after yellow fever vaccination. TCRdb re-called the 5' RACE reads with MiXCR, one entry per CDR3 protein. This table has 450,000 to 600,000 distinct CDR3 sequences, about 13% appearing once. The CDR3 length is 14 residues. V dropped 6 bases and J dropped 0; count of bases not matched to a gene: 5. The V gene's germline CDR1 is ENHRY and CDR2 SYGVKD. V gene TRBV10-3 combines with J gene TRBJ2-7, with 7 positions matching TRBD1. The origin of this receptor is a man aged 30 to 39 who received the YFV17D yellow fever vaccine. The starting material was PBMCs, obtained on the day of the yellow fever booster vaccination. The CDR3 reads CAISETGSSYEQYF. The CDR3, as DNA: TGTGCCATCAGCGAGACAGGGAGCTCCTACGAGCAGTACTTC.